The present entry profiles one TCR beta chain with its context. The antigen is undetermined. Each PCR contained spiked synthetic TR CDR3 controls spanning every V-J pairing. Measured with immunoSEQ multiplex PCR; TCRdb has only the in-frame clones, and not every one. Among under 40,000 clones listed, 80% to 95% were seen once. The CDR3 contains 15 residues. Germline V gene sequence: CDR1 ENHRY, CDR2 SYGVKD. Trimming removed 4 bases from V and 0 bases from J, with 12 bases in between. Time point noted: before natalizumab initiation. The T0 samples predate the first natalizumab infusion. The data are from a study of multiple sclerosis patients with progressive multifocal leukoencephalopathy. The study, taken as a whole, reports: Before and during natalizumab, the clones expanded at PML already existed. Preferential TRBV-TRBJ pairings or common gene usage were not detected at PML.

The chain combines TRBV10-3 with TRBJ1-1; perhaps TRBD1 as D (5 bases). What was sequenced was PBMCs. This TCR came from a man under 40 with multiple sclerosis. This chain's CDR3 is CAISAVGGMNTEAFF. In nucleotides, the CDR3 is TGTGCCATCAGTGCCGTGGGGGGGATGAACACTGAAGCTTTCTTT.